The 3 T cell receptor beta chains presented below share a single source sample, sequenced in a study of shared clonotypes between healthy human individuals. Here immunoSEQ multiplex PCR was the method, and the copy in TCRdb shows in-frame clones only, minus some. The repertoire holds 550,000 to 700,000 clones, with roughly 73% as singletons. Sample: memory CD4+ T cells sorted from blood. The subset: CD45RA-negative fraction. The receptors were sampled from a woman aged 30 to 39 in good health.

The J gene is TRBJ1-5, the V gene TRBV30; TRBD1 aligns across 7 bases. Germline-derived CDR1 and CDR2 are GTSNPN and SVGIG (reference sequence). J was trimmed by 3 bases and V by 5 bases; bases with no gene match: 10. The CDR3 contains 15 residues. The DNA of the CDR3 is TGTGCCTGGGGCCCCAAGACAGGGTACAATCAGCCCCAGCATTTT. Its protein is CAWGPKTGYNQPQHF.

The chain has TRBV18 and TRBJ2-3; tentatively, D is TRBD2 (6 bases). The V and J ends lost 3 bases and 6 bases respectively, with 10 bases between them. There are 13 residues in the CDR3. Germline V gives CDR1 KGHSH, CDR2 LQKENI. For the CDR3, the DNA is TGTGCCAGCTCACCGAGGAGGGACGATACGCAGTATTTT. It encodes CASSPRRDDTQYF.

V is TRBV18 and J is TRBJ2-7; perhaps TRBD2 as D (6 bases). CDR1 KGHSH and CDR2 LQKENI come from the germline V gene. The CDR3 loop spans 15 amino acids. Deletions cut 4 bases from V and 1 base from J, with 14 bases between. The CDR3 loop is CASSRGAVPSYEQYF. The CDR3 DNA reads as TGTGCCAGCTCACGCGGGGCAGTTCCTTCCTACGAGCAGTACTTC.